Listed below are T cell receptor beta chains from one sample, sequenced in a study of T cell repertoires in ileal Crohn's disease. Using immunoSEQ multiplex PCR, the repertoire was profiled, and TCRdb retains in-frame clones only, with some absent. Here the sample spans over 15,000 clones, 92% being singletons. The source material was ileal tissue. These receptors were obtained from an adult with Crohn's disease. CDR3s include the opening cysteine and the closing phenylalanine or tryptophan. D genes are given only for firm matches. Clone size is stated in some rows and not others, as once, few, many or a class when expanded.

j_gene: TRBJ2-5
d_gene: -
v_gene: TRBV7-8
abundance: -
CDR3aa: CASSSTGWQETQYF
CDR3nt: TGTGCCAGCAGCTCCACAGGGTGGCAAGAGACCCAGTACTTC

j_gene: TRBJ2-3
d_gene: -
v_gene: TRBV10-3
abundance: -
CDR3aa: CAISVSGDTDTQYF
CDR3nt: TGTGCCATCAGTGTTTCAGGGGACACAGATACGCAGTATTTT

j_gene: TRBJ1-2
d_gene: -
v_gene: TRBV2
abundance: -
CDR3aa: CASRLSAYGYTF
CDR3nt: TGTGCCAGCCGTCTGTCCGCCTATGGCTACACCTTC

j_gene: TRBJ1-1
d_gene: -
v_gene: TRBV20-1
abundance: -
CDR3aa: CSARSDTEAFF
CDR3nt: TGCAGTGCTAGATCTGACACTGAAGCTTTCTTT

j_gene: TRBJ2-6
d_gene: -
v_gene: TRBV4-1
abundance: -
CDR3aa: CASSPQGPGANVLTF
CDR3nt: TGCGCCAGCAGCCCACAGGGCCCTGGGGCCAACGTCCTGACTTTC

j_gene: TRBJ1-6
d_gene: -
v_gene: TRBV5-1
abundance: -
CDR3aa: CASSLGSYNSPLHF
CDR3nt: TGCGCCAGCAGCTTGGGGAGCTATAATTCACCCCTCCACTTT

j_gene: TRBJ2-5
d_gene: TRBD1
v_gene: TRBV28
abundance: -
CDR3aa: CASRSPRQGLQETQYF
CDR3nt: TGTGCCAGCAGATCCCCCAGACAGGGCCTCCAAGAGACCCAGTACTTC

j_gene: TRBJ2-3
d_gene: TRBD1
v_gene: TRBV29-1
abundance: -
CDR3aa: CTYPGELRGQGRPEDTQYF
CDR3nt: TGCACCTACCCCGGGGAACTCCGGGGACAGGGAAGACCCGAGGATACGCAGTATTTT

j_gene: TRBJ2-5
d_gene: TRBD2
v_gene: TRBV5-1
abundance: -
CDR3aa: CASSLSSGGAETQYF
CDR3nt: TGCGCCAGCAGCTTGTCTAGCGGGGGGGCGGAGACCCAGTACTTC

j_gene: TRBJ1-2
d_gene: TRBD1
v_gene: TRBV7-3
abundance: -
CDR3aa: CASSLDPGTGGYTF
CDR3nt: TGTGCCAGCAGCTTAGATCCAGGGACAGGGGGCTACACCTTC

j_gene: TRBJ2-1
d_gene: TRBD1
v_gene: TRBV15
abundance: -
CDR3aa: CATSRDRGNEQFF
CDR3nt: TGTGCCACCAGCCGGGACAGGGGCAATGAGCAGTTCTTC

j_gene: TRBJ1-4
d_gene: TRBD1
v_gene: TRBV18
abundance: -
CDR3aa: CASSPNIGTGNEKLFF
CDR3nt: TGTGCCAGCTCACCCAATATAGGGACAGGGAATGAAAAACTGTTTTTT

j_gene: TRBJ2-2
d_gene: -
v_gene: TRBV5-4
abundance: -
CDR3aa: CASSSDTPNTGELFF
CDR3nt: TGTGCCAGCAGCTCAGACACCCCGAACACCGGGGAGCTGTTTTTT

j_gene: TRBJ1-2
d_gene: TRBD1
v_gene: TRBV29-1
abundance: -
CDR3aa: CSGGDRANYGYTF
CDR3nt: TGCAGCGGGGGGGACAGAGCTAACTATGGCTACACCTTC

j_gene: TRBJ2-1
d_gene: TRBD1
v_gene: TRBV28
abundance: -
CDR3aa: CASSPLPGGSRSYNEQFF
CDR3nt: TGTGCCAGCAGCCCTTTACCAGGGGGCTCGCGTTCCTACAATGAGCAGTTCTTC

j_gene: TRBJ1-6
d_gene: TRBD1
v_gene: TRBV12-5
abundance: -
CDR3aa: CASGFDRESSYNSPLHF
CDR3nt: TGTGCTAGTGGCTTTGACAGGGAGAGCTCCTATAATTCACCCCTCCACTTT

j_gene: TRBJ2-3
d_gene: -
v_gene: TRBV4-2
abundance: few
CDR3aa: CASSPQRHTDTQYF
CDR3nt: TGTGCCAGCAGCCCCCAGCGGCACACAGATACGCAGTATTTT

j_gene: TRBJ1-1
d_gene: -
v_gene: TRBV28
abundance: -
CDR3aa: CASSLVIGTEAFF
CDR3nt: TGTGCCAGCAGTTTAGTTATAGGGACAGAAGCTTTCTTT

j_gene: TRBJ2-7
d_gene: TRBD1
v_gene: TRBV5-1
abundance: -
CDR3aa: CASSTAQGGPRYEQYF
CDR3nt: TGCGCCAGCAGCACTGCTCAAGGGGGCCCACGGTACGAGCAGTACTTC

j_gene: TRBJ2-2
d_gene: -
v_gene: TRBV2
abundance: -
CDR3aa: CATQRRNTGELFF
CDR3nt: TGTGCCACCCAAAGGAGAAACACCGGGGAGCTGTTTTTT

j_gene: TRBJ1-2
d_gene: -
v_gene: TRBV5-6
abundance: -
CDR3aa: CASSFVGQINYGYTF
CDR3nt: TGTGCCAGCAGCTTTGTCGGACAGATCAACTATGGCTACACCTTC

j_gene: TRBJ1-5
d_gene: -
v_gene: TRBV19
abundance: once
CDR3aa: CASSRPYSNQPQHF
CDR3nt: TGTGCCAGTAGCCGACCATATAGCAATCAGCCCCAGCATTTT

j_gene: TRBJ1-5
d_gene: -
v_gene: TRBV9
abundance: -
CDR3aa: CASSGREISNQPQHF
CDR3nt: TGTGCCAGCAGCGGCAGGGAGATCAGCAATCAGCCCCAGCATTTT

j_gene: TRBJ1-2
d_gene: TRBD1
v_gene: TRBV5-6
abundance: -
CDR3aa: CASSPSGTGAINYGYTF
CDR3nt: TGTGCCAGCAGCCCCTCCGGGACAGGGGCGATCAACTATGGCTACACCTTC

j_gene: TRBJ1-2
d_gene: -
v_gene: TRBV4-1
abundance: -
CDR3aa: CASSQAGSNYGYTF
CDR3nt: TGCGCCAGCAGCCAAGCAGGGTCTAACTATGGCTACACCTTC

j_gene: TRBJ1-3
d_gene: -
v_gene: TRBV14
abundance: -
CDR3aa: CASSQLPGPPIYF
CDR3nt: TGTGCCAGCAGCCAGCTTCCCGGCCCACCCATATATTTT

j_gene: TRBJ1-5
d_gene: -
v_gene: TRBV6-6
abundance: -
CDR3aa: CASNQGRPPQHF
CDR3nt: TGTGCCAGCAACCAGGGGCGGCCGCCCCAGCATTTT

j_gene: TRBJ1-3
d_gene: TRBD1
v_gene: TRBV23-1
abundance: once
CDR3aa: CASSQSQGANSGNTIYF
CDR3nt: TGCGCCAGCAGTCAATCGCAGGGGGCAAACTCTGGAAACACCATATATTTT

j_gene: TRBJ2-1
d_gene: TRBD2
v_gene: TRBV7-3
abundance: -
CDR3aa: CASSSAGGYNEQFF
CDR3nt: TGTGCCAGCAGCTCGGCGGGGGGCTACAATGAGCAGTTCTTC

j_gene: TRBJ2-1
d_gene: -
v_gene: TRBV13
abundance: -
CDR3aa: CASSTRVLGNEQFF
CDR3nt: TGTGCCAGCAGCACTAGAGTCTTGGGCAATGAGCAGTTCTTC

j_gene: TRBJ2-5
d_gene: TRBD2
v_gene: TRBV5-1
abundance: -
CDR3aa: CASRLTSGASGTQYF
CDR3nt: TGCGCCAGCAGGCTGACTAGCGGGGCCTCAGGGACCCAGTACTTC

j_gene: TRBJ2-2
d_gene: -
v_gene: TRBV9
abundance: -
CDR3aa: CASSALQGAGTGELFF
CDR3nt: TGTGCCAGCAGCGCCCTACAGGGTGCGGGCACCGGGGAGCTGTTTTTT

j_gene: TRBJ2-3
d_gene: TRBD2
v_gene: TRBV11-3
abundance: -
CDR3aa: CASSPRGGAGTDTQYF
CDR3nt: TGTGCCAGCAGCCCCCGGGGGGGGGCGGGCACAGATACGCAGTATTTT

j_gene: TRBJ2-7
d_gene: TRBD1
v_gene: TRBV5-6
abundance: -
CDR3aa: CASSRDSYYEQYF
CDR3nt: TGTGCCAGCAGCCGGGACAGTTACTACGAGCAGTACTTC

j_gene: TRBJ2-7
d_gene: -
v_gene: TRBV19
abundance: -
CDR3aa: CASSKIQGSYEQYF
CDR3nt: TGTGCCAGTAGTAAGATACAGGGCTCCTACGAGCAGTACTTC

j_gene: TRBJ1-1
d_gene: -
v_gene: TRBV6-1
abundance: -
CDR3aa: CASSPTGYETFF
CDR3nt: TGTGCCAGCAGCCCAACAGGGTATGAGACTTTCTTT

j_gene: TRBJ1-2
d_gene: TRBD1
v_gene: TRBV6-5
abundance: -
CDR3aa: CASRAGQGQGYTF
CDR3nt: TGTGCCAGCAGGGCCGGACAGGGGCAAGGCTACACCTTC

j_gene: TRBJ1-1
d_gene: -
v_gene: TRBV5-1
abundance: once
CDR3aa: CASSLEGKNTEAFF
CDR3nt: TGCGCCAGCAGCTTGGAAGGGAAGAACACTGAAGCTTTCTTT

j_gene: TRBJ1-2
d_gene: -
v_gene: TRBV14
abundance: -
CDR3aa: CASSQEWTGPYTF
CDR3nt: TGTGCCAGCAGCCAAGAATGGACCGGCCCGTACACCTTC

j_gene: TRBJ2-3
d_gene: -
v_gene: TRBV29-1
abundance: -
CDR3aa: CSVDEQDTQYF
CDR3nt: TGCAGCGTTGATGAACAAGATACGCAGTATTTT

j_gene: TRBJ1-1
d_gene: -
v_gene: TRBV4-3
abundance: once
CDR3aa: CASSQERAGVAAEAFF
CDR3nt: TGCGCCAGCAGCCAAGAAAGGGCGGGGGTAGCGGCTGAAGCTTTCTTT

j_gene: TRBJ1-1
d_gene: -
v_gene: TRBV4-3
abundance: -
CDR3aa: CASSQDKTPHMQNTEAFF
CDR3nt: TGCGCCAGCAGCCAAGATAAGACACCCCATATGCAGAACACTGAAGCTTTCTTT

j_gene: TRBJ2-7
d_gene: TRBD1
v_gene: TRBV10-1
abundance: few
CDR3aa: CASSETGTGYEQYF
CDR3nt: TGCGCCAGCAGTGAGACCGGGACAGGGTACGAGCAGTACTTC

j_gene: TRBJ1-4
d_gene: -
v_gene: TRBV19
abundance: -
CDR3aa: CASSIAVSTNEKLFF
CDR3nt: TGTGCCAGTAGTATAGCCGTCTCAACTAATGAAAAACTGTTTTTT

j_gene: TRBJ2-7
d_gene: -
v_gene: TRBV7-8
abundance: once
CDR3aa: CASSLASRFSSYEQYF
CDR3nt: TGTGCCAGCAGCTTAGCGTCGCGGTTCAGCTCCTACGAGCAGTACTTC

j_gene: TRBJ2-7
d_gene: -
v_gene: TRBV29-1
abundance: -
CDR3aa: CSVTYPSRDYEQYF
CDR3nt: TGCAGCGTGACCTATCCTTCCAGGGACTACGAGCAGTACTTC

j_gene: TRBJ2-2
d_gene: -
v_gene: TRBV7-3
abundance: -
CDR3aa: CASSSPAQVNTGELFF
CDR3nt: TGTGCCAGCAGCTCCCCGGCCCAGGTGAACACCGGGGAGCTGTTTTTT

j_gene: TRBJ2-6
d_gene: TRBD1
v_gene: TRBV7-8
abundance: -
CDR3aa: CASSHTDRGLAGANVLTF
CDR3nt: TGTGCCAGCAGCCATACGGACAGGGGGCTTGCTGGGGCCAACGTCCTGACTTTC